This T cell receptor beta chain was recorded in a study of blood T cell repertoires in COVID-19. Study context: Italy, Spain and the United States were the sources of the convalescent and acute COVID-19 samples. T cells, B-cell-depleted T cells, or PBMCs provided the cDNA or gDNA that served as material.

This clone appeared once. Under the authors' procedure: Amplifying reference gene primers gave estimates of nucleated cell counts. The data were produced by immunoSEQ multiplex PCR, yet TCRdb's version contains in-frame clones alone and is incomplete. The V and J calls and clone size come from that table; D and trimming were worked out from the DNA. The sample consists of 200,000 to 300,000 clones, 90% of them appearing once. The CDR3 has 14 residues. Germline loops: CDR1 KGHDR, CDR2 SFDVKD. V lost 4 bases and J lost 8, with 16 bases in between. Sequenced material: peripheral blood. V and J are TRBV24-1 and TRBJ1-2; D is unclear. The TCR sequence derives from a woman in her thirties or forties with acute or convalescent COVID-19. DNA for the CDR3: TGTGCCACCAGTGACCGTTCCCTCCCGGGAGGCTACACCTTC. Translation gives CATSDRSLPGGYTF.